Listed here are 21 T cell receptor beta chains from one sample, sequenced in a study of cytomegalovirus exposure and HLA in healthy donors. The assay was immunoSEQ multiplex PCR, and TCRdb's table has in-frame clones only and misses some. This table has 98,000 or so clones, about 85% appearing once. Input material: PBMCs. The source of these receptors is a woman between 18 and 29 years old in good health and CMV-seronegative.

The rearrangement links TRBV9 to TRBJ1-1; D perhaps matches TRBD1 (6 bases). The CDR3 runs to 17 residues. V lost 0 bases, J lost 4 bases, and 19 bases lay in between. The germline gives CDR1 SGDLS, CDR2 YYNGEE. The CDR3 is CASSVGRVGRGSTEAFF. As DNA, the CDR3 is TGTGCCAGCAGCGTAGGGAGAGTGGGCAGGGGTAGCACTGAAGCTTTCTTT. Full variable domain (outside the CDR3, taken from reference TRBV9 and TRBJ1-1): DSGVTQTPKHLITATGQRVTLRCSPRSGDLSVYWYQQSLDQGLQFLIQYYNGEERAKGNILERFSAQQFPDLHSELNLSSLELGDSALYFCASSVGRVGRGSTEAFFGQGTRLTVV.

This clone was seen once. The chain joins TRBV27 to TRBJ1-2; tentatively, D is TRBD1 (5 bases). CDR3 length: 16 residues. Germline CDR1 MNHEY, CDR2 SMNVEV (reference sequence). V lost 6 bases and J lost 5, with 22 bases in between. The CDR3 coding sequence is TGTGCCAGCAGGGGGAGGGGTCCGGGCAACGCTTATGGCTACACCTTC. Protein product: CASRGRGPGNAYGYTF.

This chain joins TRBV19 and TRBJ2-7; D is perhaps TRBD1 (6 bases). The ends were cut back, 9 bases at V and 0 bases at J, with 15 bases in the middle. Germline CDR1 LNHDA, CDR2 SQIVND (reference sequence). The CDR3 is 14 amino acids. The CDR3 DNA is TGTGCCAGCCGGACAGTGACGAGCTCCTACGAGCAGTACTTC. Translation gives CASRTVTSSYEQYF.

The V call is TRBV11-2, the J call TRBJ1-1, with no clear D. CDR1 SGHAT and CDR2 FQNNGV come from the germline V gene. The CDR3 runs to 14 residues. Trimming removed 8 bases from V and 4 bases from J, with 17 bases in between. This CDR3 reads CASRPVWGGTEAFF. CDR3 DNA sequence: TGTGCCAGCCGCCCTGTTTGGGGAGGCACTGAAGCTTTCTTT. The variable domain in full, with the rest retrieved from reference TRBV11-2 and TRBJ1-1, is EAGVAQSPRYKIIEKRQSVAFWCNPISGHATLYWYQQILGQGPKLLIQFQNNGVVDDSQLPKDRFSAERLKGVDSTLKIQPAKLEDSAVYLCASRPVWGGTEAFFGQGTRLTVV.

This clone was counted only a few times. The chain has TRBV14 and TRBJ2-1, with 7 bases matching TRBD2. CDR1 is SGHDN, CDR2 FVKESK, per germline. Unmatched junction bases numbered 13, after V lost 7 bases and J lost 7 bases. The CDR3 has 15 amino acids. Written as DNA, the CDR3 is TGTGCCAGCATCAAGGGACTACCCCGCCAGAATGAGCAGTTCTTC. This gives the protein CASIKGLPRQNEQFF.

The chain links TRBV7-6 to TRBJ2-5; 10 bases fit TRBD1. The CDR3 contains 15 residues. V trimming: 4 bases; J trimming: 5 bases; junction bases outside the gene matches: 7. Germline V gene sequence: CDR1 SGHVS, CDR2 FNYEAQ. CDR3 nucleotide sequence: TGTGCCAGCAGCTGGACAGGGGGGATTGGGGAGACCCAGTACTTC. Translated: CASSWTGGIGETQYF.

Notes on this clone: The sample has other DNA sequences that encode this CDR3 too. The chain has TRBV14 and TRBJ2-7; 8 bases match TRBD1. Germline values: CDR1 SGHDN, CDR2 FVKESK. This CDR3 contains 13 residues. V lost 3 bases to trimming and J lost 3 bases; unmatched junction nucleotides: 1. DNA of the CDR3: TGTGCCAGCAGCCAGGGGACAGGCTACGAGCAGTACTTC. Translated, it gives CASSQGTGYEQYF.

The chain has TRBV9 and TRBJ1-2, with a possible D match to TRBD1 (5 bases). The CDR3 totals 14 residues. In germline, CDR1 is SGDLS, CDR2 YYNGEE. The ends were cut back, 0 bases at V and 4 bases at J, with 10 bases in the middle. The CDR3 loop reads CASSVADSIYGYTF. The CDR3 DNA follows: TGTGCCAGCAGCGTAGCCGACAGCATCTATGGCTACACCTTC. Variable domain in full (rest from reference TRBV9 and TRBJ1-2): DSGVTQTPKHLITATGQRVTLRCSPRSGDLSVYWYQQSLDQGLQFLIQYYNGEERAKGNILERFSAQQFPDLHSELNLSSLELGDSALYFCASSVADSIYGYTFGSGTRLTVV.

The chain is built from TRBV7-9 and TRBJ1-4; 9 nucleotides agree with TRBD1. This CDR3 comprises 17 residues. Germline V lookup: CDR1 SEHNR, CDR2 FQNEAQ (reference sequence). The ends lost 4 bases at V and 7 bases at J; junction bases unmatched: 13. The chain's CDR3 is CASSSLSQGQGLEKLFF. The DNA of the CDR3 is TGTGCCAGCAGCTCCCTGAGCCAGGGACAGGGACTTGAAAAACTGTTTTTT.

V and J are TRBV5-1 and TRBJ2-3; D is possibly TRBD1 (6 bases). V was pared by 3 bases and J by 0 bases, with 11 bases between. The CDR3 length is 15 residues. CDR1 is SGHRS, CDR2 YFSETQ, per germline. The CDR3 DNA sequence: TGCGCCAGCAGCTCGACAGGTTCTAGCACAGATACGCAGTATTTT. This gives the protein CASSSTGSSTDTQYF.

The V call is TRBV5-8, the J call TRBJ2-6; 8 bases agree with TRBD1. CDR1 is SGHTS and CDR2 is YDEGEE in the germline V gene. CDR3 length: 17 residues. Trimming at V came to 0 bases and at J to 3 bases, leaving 5 bases not matched to a gene. The CDR3 loop reads CASSLVAGGDGANVLTF. CDR3 DNA: TGTGCCAGCAGCTTGGTGGCAGGGGGCGATGGGGCCAACGTCCTGACTTTC.

The V gene is TRBV27, the J gene TRBJ2-2; 10 bases align to TRBD1. Germline-derived CDR1 and CDR2 are MNHEY and SMNVEV (reference sequence). The V gene end was trimmed by 11 bases and the J gene end by 4 bases; junction bases not matched to a gene: 25. The CDR3 has 20 residues. CDR3 sequence: CASKFNGQGEFVSFTGELFF. The CDR3 DNA follows: TGTGCCTCCAAGTTTAATGGACAGGGGGAATTTGTATCCTTCACCGGGGAGCTGTTTTTT.

The chain has TRBV5-1 and TRBJ2-1, with D possibly matching TRBD1 (6 bases). Per the germline V gene, CDR1 is SGHRS and CDR2 is YFSETQ. The CDR3 is made up of 11 amino acids. Trimming took 0 bases from V and 14 from J, leaving 9 bases between them. Here the CDR3 reads CASSLGAGEFF. CDR3 bases: TGCGCCAGCAGCTTGGGGGCAGGGGAGTTCTTC.

The rearrangement joins TRBV2 to TRBJ2-1, with D possibly being TRBD1 (5 bases). Trimming cost V 7 bases and J 2 bases, with 15 bases left between them. This CDR3 contains 15 residues. Germline V gives CDR1 SNHLY, CDR2 FYNNEI. CDR3 in DNA: TGTGCCAGCACTCAGGGCTATGGGGCCTACAATGAGCAGTTCTTC. Translated, it gives CASTQGYGAYNEQFF. The whole variable domain, remainder taken from reference TRBV2 and TRBJ2-1, is EPEVTQTPSHQVTQMGQEVILRCVPISNHLYFYWYRQILGQKVEFLVSFYNNEISEKSEIFDDQFSVERPDGSNFTLKIRSTKLEDSAMYFCASTQGYGAYNEQFFGPGTRLTVL.

The rearrangement joins TRBV28 to TRBJ2-1; possible D gene TRBD1, 5 bases. From germline, CDR1 is MDHEN and CDR2 SYDVKM. V lost 3 bases and J 5 bases, leaving 8 bases between the germline ends. The CDR3 is made up of 13 amino acids. The CDR3 reads CASSLLQDNEQFF. CDR3 DNA sequence: TGTGCCAGCAGTTTGTTACAGGACAATGAGCAGTTCTTC.

V is TRBV10-3 and J is TRBJ2-7; 7 positions agree with TRBD2. This CDR3 has 16 residues. The germline gives CDR1 ENHRY, CDR2 SYGVKD. V lost 11 bases, J lost 2 bases, and 18 bases stayed unmatched. In DNA form, the CDR3 reads TGTGCCGTAGGGCGGGCCGGGCGCGGGGGAACCTACGAGCAGTACTTC. This encodes CAVGRAGRGGTYEQYF.

The V call is TRBV27, the J call TRBJ1-2; possible D gene TRBD1, 6 bases. Germline V CDR1 and CDR2: MNHEY, SMNVEV (reference sequence). V was trimmed by 6 bases and J by 8 bases, leaving 16 bases between them. CDR3 length: 13 residues. CDR3 DNA: TGTGCCAGCAGCCAAACCCAGGGGAACGGCTACACCTTC. It specifies CASSQTQGNGYTF.

The rearrangement links TRBV7-2 to TRBJ1-4, with D unresolved. Trimming cost V 2 bases and J 5 bases, with 12 bases left between them. Germline CDR1 SGHTA, CDR2 FQGNSA. This CDR3 contains 15 residues. The CDR3 DNA follows: TGTGCCAGCAGCTTAAAGAGGGAAGAAAATGAAAAACTGTTTTTT. Protein product: CASSLKREENEKLFF.

The chain links TRBV18 to TRBJ2-3; TRBD1 aligns across 7 bases. V gave up 0 bases and J gave up 3 bases; unmatched junction bases: 6. Germline values: CDR1 KGHSH, CDR2 LQKENI. This CDR3 is 16 amino acids long. CDR3 bases: TGTGCCAGCTCACCACCGGAAGGGGGCGGAACAGATACGCAGTATTTT. Protein sequence: CASSPPEGGGTDTQYF.

The chain couples TRBV7-2 to TRBJ1-6; no clear D gene. V lost 5 bases and J lost 11, with 19 bases in between. This CDR3 comprises 15 residues. Germline V CDR1 and CDR2: SGHTA, FQGNSA. This CDR3 reads CASSPEAGDRTPLHF. DNA for the CDR3: TGTGCCAGCAGCCCTGAGGCGGGTGATAGGACACCCCTCCACTTT.

The count of this clone is one. The CDR3 sequence: CASSELGSPYEQYF. CDR3 sequence (DNA): TGTGCCAGCAGTGAACTAGGGAGCCCCTACGAGCAGTACTTC. The rearrangement joins TRBV6-1 to TRBJ2-7, with D perhaps matching TRBD2 (5 bases). Germline loops: CDR1 MNHNS, CDR2 SASEGT. V lost 2 bases and J lost 2, with 10 bases in between. The CDR3 extends over 14 amino acids.